This passage covers 25 T cell receptor beta chains from one sample sequenced in a study of T cells after yellow fever vaccination. TCRdb reprocessed the 5' RACE reads via MiXCR and lists one record per CDR3 protein. The data contain approximately 330,000 distinct CDR3 sequences, under 15% of them singletons. The sequenced sample was CD4+ T cells sorted from PBMCs, obtained 15 days after the yellow fever booster vaccination. The receptors shown here come from a man aged 18 to 29 who received the YFV17D yellow fever vaccine.

This clonotype was counted at least ten times. The chain couples TRBV7-6 to TRBJ2-5, with a weak D call TRBD2 (6 bases). The germline V and J ends were trimmed by 5 bases and 5 bases, with 18 bases remaining between them. Looked up from germline, CDR1 is SGHVS and CDR2 is FNYEAQ. This CDR3 has 15 amino acids. The CDR3 sequence is CASSPRSGVRETQYF. CDR3 nucleotides: TGTGCCAGCAGCCCAAGGTCGGGGGTACGGGAGACCCAGTACTTC.

This clonotype has a count of ten or more. This chain joins TRBV9 and TRBJ2-3; D tentatively reads TRBD1 or TRBD2 (6 bases each). Trimming took 0 bases from V and 5 from J, leaving 13 bases between them. Germline V gene lookup returns CDR1 SGDLS and CDR2 YYNGEE. CDR3 length equals 15 residues. This CDR3 reads CASSVVGGLEDTQYF. As DNA, the CDR3 is TGTGCCAGCAGCGTAGTGGGGGGCCTCGAAGATACGCAGTATTTT.

The chain carries TRBV28 and TRBJ1-4, with 11 positions matching TRBD1. Germline CDR1 is MDHEN and CDR2 is SYDVKM. J was trimmed by 7 bases and V by 6 bases; bases with no gene match: 7. This CDR3 is 15 amino acids long. The CDR3: CASSLGTGGTEKLFF. The CDR3 DNA reads TGTGCCAGCAGCCTCGGGACAGGGGGTACTGAAAAACTGTTTTTT.

This clonotype was counted many times. The rearrangement uses TRBV5-6 and TRBJ1-1, with a tentative D call TRBD1 (5 bases). The CDR3 loop spans 16 amino acids. Germline CDR1 is SGHDT and CDR2 is YYEEEE. Trimming pared 0 bases from V and 6 bases from J, leaving 18 bases between. In DNA, the CDR3 is TGTGCCAGCAGCTTGGAAGGGTACGGGACGCCGGCTGAAGCTTTCTTT. Translating gives CASSLEGYGTPAEAFF.

This clonotype has at least ten counts. The chain is built from TRBV29-1 and TRBJ1-2, with 8 nucleotides matching TRBD1. CDR1 and CDR2 (germline): SQVTM, ANQGSEA. This CDR3 region has 14 residues. The V and J ends lost 0 bases and 4 bases, in that order; junction bases with no gene match: 4. The CDR3 sequence is CSVEDAGQAYGYTF. The CDR3 coding sequence is TGCAGCGTTGAAGATGCGGGACAGGCCTATGGCTACACCTTC. The variable domain in full, with the rest retrieved from reference TRBV29-1 and TRBJ1-2, is SAVISQKPSRDICQRGTSLTIQCQVDSQVTMMFWYRQQPGQSLTLIATANQGSEATYESGFVIDKFPISRPNLTFSTLTVSNMSPEDSSIYLCSVEDAGQAYGYTFGSGTRLTVV.

This clonotype was seen a handful of times. The chain recombines TRBV27 with TRBJ2-5, with 9 bases identical to TRBD1. This CDR3 comprises 16 residues. V was pared by 0 bases and J by 4 bases, with 6 bases of the junction left unmatched. Germline CDR1 and CDR2: MNHEY and SMNVEV (reference sequence). The CDR3 here is CASSLSRDRVRETQYF. As DNA, the CDR3 is TGTGCCAGCAGTTTATCTAGGGACAGGGTTCGAGAGACCCAGTACTTC.

This clonotype has a count of ten or more. The chain uses TRBV6-6 and TRBJ1-5; D uncertain. The V end lost 6 bases, the J end lost 0 bases, and 9 bases lay between the germline ends. This CDR3 is built from 14 residues. The germline gives CDR1 MNHNY, CDR2 SVGAGI (reference sequence). The CDR3 nucleotides read TGTGCCAGCAGCCCCAGCGATAGCAATCAGCCCCAGCATTTT. This codes for CASSPSDSNQPQHF.

The chain links TRBV18 to TRBJ2-7, with D possibly being TRBD2 (5 bases). This CDR3 has 16 amino acids. CDR1 is KGHSH, CDR2 LQKENI, per germline. V was shortened by 3 bases and J by 7 bases, with 22 bases between the two germline ends. This CDR3 is CASSPRQQVAGREQYF. Written as DNA, the CDR3 is TGTGCCAGCTCACCGCGGCAGCAAGTTGCGGGTCGGGAGCAGTACTTC.

This clonotype was detected many times. The V gene is TRBV5-6, the J gene TRBJ1-5; D might be TRBD1 (5 bases). Trimming took off 4 bases at V and 1 base at J, with 9 bases between the two ends. The CDR3 has 14 residues. CDR1 is SGHDT, CDR2 YYEEEE, per germline. CDR3 protein: CASSGGPSNQPQHF. The CDR3 region has the DNA TGTGCCAGCAGCGGGGGACCGAGCAATCAGCCCCAGCATTTT. The full variable domain, in which reference TRBV5-6 and TRBJ1-5 provide the parts outside the CDR3, is DAGVTQSPTHLIKTRGQQVTLRCSPKSGHDTVSWYQQALGQGPQFIFQYYEEEERQRGNFPDRFSGHQFPNYSSELNVNALLLGDSALYLCASSGGPSNQPQHFGDGTRLSIL.

At least ten counts were recorded for this clonotype. The chain carries TRBV19 and TRBJ2-1; 11 bases align to TRBD2. Germline values: CDR1 LNHDA, CDR2 SQIVND (reference sequence). CDR3 size: 17 residues. The trim removed 5 bases at V and 6 bases at J, leaving 12 bases unmatched. The CDR3 loop reads CASSPEPLAGGINEQFF. The CDR3 DNA reads TGTGCCAGTAGTCCCGAACCCCTAGCGGGGGGCATCAATGAGCAGTTCTTC.

This clonotype was detected many times. The junction and the germline gene differ at one end; a read error may be behind it. The chain joins TRBV7-7 to TRBJ1-3, with D uncertain. Germline V gene sequence: CDR1 SSHAT, CDR2 FNYEAQ (reference sequence). This CDR3 has 13 amino acids. CDR3 DNA sequence: TGTGCTAGCAGCTCCTCCTCTGGAAACACCATATATTTT. Encoded protein: CASSSSSGNTIYF.

A few counts support this clonotype. The V call is TRBV6-2 or TRBV6-3, the J call TRBJ2-1, with D tentatively TRBD2 (6 bases). Germline V lookup: CDR1 MNHEY, CDR2 SVGEGT. V was shortened by 5 bases and J by 7 bases, with 18 bases between the two germline ends. The CDR3 loop spans 15 amino acids. The chain's CDR3 is CASSPTAPRENEQFF. The CDR3, as DNA: TGTGCCAGCAGTCCTACGGCCCCTCGGGAGAATGAGCAGTTCTTC.

This chain joins TRBV4-3 and TRBJ1-6, with TRBD1 as a possible D gene (5 bases). Per germline, CDR1 LGHNA and CDR2 YSLEER. This CDR3 contains 14 residues. Trimming left V 6 bases short and J 8 bases short, with 14 bases between. CDR3 residues: CASRQGAGDSPLHF. The CDR3 DNA is TGCGCCAGCAGGCAGGGTGCAGGAGATTCACCCCTCCACTTT.

Only a few counts were recorded for this clonotype. This chain connects TRBV13 to TRBJ2-2; D is uncertain. The CDR3 is 17 residues long. Between the trimmed V and J ends, which lost 3 bases and 0 bases, there was a span of 14 bases. The germline gives CDR1 PRHDT, CDR2 FYEKMQ (reference sequence). In DNA, the CDR3 is TGTGCCAGCAGCTTCCTGTCTTACATAGCGAACACCGGGGAGCTGTTTTTT. Translation gives CASSFLSYIANTGELFF.

The genes are TRBV6-5 and TRBJ2-1; TRBD1 agrees at 8 bases. Germline V CDR1 and CDR2: MNHEY, SVGAGI. After removal of 4 bases from V and 5 bases from J, the junction contained 10 bases not matched to a gene. The CDR3 extends over 16 amino acids. The chain's CDR3 is CASSSQDRELNNEQFF. The CDR3 DNA is TGTGCCAGCAGTTCCCAGGACAGGGAACTGAACAATGAGCAGTTCTTC.

As for this clonotype: A much larger clone sits a single nucleotide away, making a read error possible. V usage is TRBV5-1 and J usage is TRBJ2-1, with TRBD2 matching 7 bases. The CDR3 totals 15 residues. Germline V lookup: CDR1 SGHRS, CDR2 YFSETQ. Here the CDR3 reads CASSSIAGSYNKQFF. In DNA, the CDR3 is TGCGCCAGCAGCTCAATAGCGGGCTCCTACAATAAGCAGTTCTTC.

The chain combines TRBV18 with TRBJ1-3, with 8 bases fitting TRBD1. The V gene end was trimmed by 2 bases and the J gene end by 0 bases; junction bases not matched to a gene: 3. CDR1 and CDR2 from the germline V gene are KGHSH and LQKENI. The CDR3 has 16 amino acids. The CDR3 region has the DNA TGTGCCAGCTCACCAGGACAGGGCCGCTCTGGAAACACCATATATTTT. As protein: CASSPGQGRSGNTIYF.

The rearrangement links TRBV7-2 to TRBJ1-3; 8 bases line up with TRBD1. CDR1 and CDR2 from the germline V gene are SGHTA and FQGNSA. V was pared by 3 bases and J by 0 bases, with 4 bases of the junction left unmatched. The CDR3 extends over 16 amino acids. The CDR3 nucleotides are TGTGCCAGCAGCTTGGGACAGGTCAACTCTGGAAACACCATATATTTT. Protein: CASSLGQVNSGNTIYF.

This clonotype has a handful of counts. This chain joins TRBV5-1 and TRBJ2-7; D ambiguous. The V gene lost 5 bases and the J gene lost 0 bases, with 9 bases spanning the gap. There are 13 residues in the CDR3. CDR1 is SGHRS, CDR2 YFSETQ, per germline. The CDR3 is CASSGVSSYEQYF. The CDR3 nucleotides are TGCGCCAGCAGTGGGGTGAGCTCCTACGAGCAGTACTTC. The variable domain in full, with the rest retrieved from reference TRBV5-1 and TRBJ2-7, is KAGVTQTPRYLIKTRGQQVTLSCSPISGHRSVSWYQQTPGQGLQFLFEYFSETQRNKGNFPGRFSGRQFSNSRSEMNVSTLELGDSALYLCASSGVSSYEQYFGPGTRLTVT.

This clonotype was seen repeatedly, ten times or more. The J gene is TRBJ2-3, the V gene TRBV4-3, with D tentatively TRBD1 (5 bases). In germline, CDR1 is LGHNA, CDR2 YSLEER. The V end was cut by 2 bases, the J end by 6 bases, with 6 bases between. The CDR3 loop spans 12 amino acids. The CDR3 nucleotides read TGCGCCAGCAGCCAAAAGGGGGATACGCAGTATTTT. It encodes CASSQKGDTQYF.

The rearrangement uses TRBV12-3 or TRBV12-4 and TRBJ2-5; 8 nucleotides agree with TRBD2. The ends lost 6 bases at V and 5 bases at J; junction bases unmatched: 8. This CDR3 spans 14 amino acids. The CDR3 nucleotides are TGTGCCAGCAGCCGGAATAGCGGGGTCGAGACCCAGTACTTC. Translating gives CASSRNSGVETQYF.

This sequence joins TRBV9 and TRBJ2-3, with 9 bases matching TRBD1. Losses at the gene ends were 1 base for V and 2 bases for J; bases not matched to a gene: 17. There are 20 residues in the CDR3. From germline, CDR1 is SGDLS and CDR2 YYNGEE. The CDR3 region is CASSVTGDRAIWLYTDTQYF. CDR3 DNA sequence: TGTGCCAGCAGCGTAACCGGGGACAGGGCTATATGGCTATACACAGATACGCAGTATTTT.

The rearrangement joins TRBV6-2 or TRBV6-3 to TRBJ1-5, with D maybe TRBD1 (6 bases). The CDR3 has 15 amino acids. Germline V lookup: CDR1 MNHEY, CDR2 SVGEGT. Trimming stripped 3 bases from V and 2 bases from J, with 11 bases between. CDR3 loop: CASSYGGAGNQPQHF. As DNA, the CDR3 is TGTGCCAGCAGTTATGGGGGCGCAGGCAATCAGCCCCAGCATTTT.

This clonotype was seen repeatedly, ten times or more. J is TRBJ1-2 and V is TRBV5-1; D unresolved. The CDR3 covers 14 residues. The germline gives CDR1 SGHRS, CDR2 YFSETQ. Trimming removed 4 bases from V and 5 bases from J, with 15 bases in between. The DNA for the CDR3 is TGCGCCAGCAGCCCCAGCCCCTCCCAATATGGCTACACCTTC. Amino acids: CASSPSPSQYGYTF.

The rearrangement uses TRBV6-1 and TRBJ1-2; unclear D gene. This CDR3 has 12 amino acids. V was cut by 2 bases and J by 10 bases, with 11 bases left in between. Germline-derived CDR1 and CDR2 are MNHNS and SASEGT. As DNA, the CDR3 is TGTGCCAGCAGTGAACATAGGGTTGCCTACACCTTC. Encoded protein: CASSEHRVAYTF.